This T cell receptor beta chain was sequenced for a study of blood T cell repertoires in COVID-19. As processed by the authors: Reference gene primer amplification gave estimated nucleated cell counts. TCRdb's copy holds only in-frame clones and misses some; the assay was immunoSEQ multiplex PCR. The V and J calls and the clone size are those of that table, but D and trimming were determined from the DNA. The sample records approximately 200,000 clones, 70% to 85% being singletons. The V end was cut by 5 bases, the J end by 4 bases, with 11 bases between. The CDR3 totals 14 residues. Germline assignment: CDR1 LNHDA and CDR2 SQIVND (reference sequence).

The chain is built from TRBV19 and TRBJ2-2; tentatively, D is TRBD1 (6 bases). The sequenced sample was peripheral blood. This TCR came from a woman between 50 and 59 years old with acute or convalescent COVID-19. Here the CDR3 reads CASSVTGSTGELFF. CDR3 nucleotides: TGTGCCAGTAGTGTAACAGGGTCCACCGGGGAGCTGTTTTTT.